This T cell receptor beta chain was captured by sequencing in a study of blood T cells in healthy people across ages. The CDR3 has 15 amino acids. CDR1 and CDR2 from the germline V gene are SGHTA and FQGNSA. The V and J ends lost 2 bases and 1 base respectively, with 10 bases between them. Combining a sample-barcoded 5' primer with a J-beta primer mix, a second PCR ran for roughly 6 to 12 cycles. MiXCR, run by TCRdb on the 5' RACE reads, gives a single entry per CDR3 protein. The sample includes around 800,000 distinct CDR3 sequences, less than 60% of them seen just once. The chain recombines TRBV7-2 with TRBJ2-3; D is uncertain. What was sequenced was blood. The TCR comes from an elderly man in good health. The CDR3 reads CASSLHRQGTDTQYF. CDR3 nucleotides: TGTGCCAGCAGCTTACATCGTCAGGGCACAGATACGCAGTATTTT. Full variable domain (rest looked up from reference TRBV7-2 and TRBJ2-3): GAGVSQSPSNKVTEKGKDVELRCDPISGHTALYWYRQSLGQGLEFLIYFQGNSAPDKSGLPSDRFSAERTGGSVSTLTIQRTQQEDSAVYLCASSLHRQGTDTQYFGPGTRLTVL.